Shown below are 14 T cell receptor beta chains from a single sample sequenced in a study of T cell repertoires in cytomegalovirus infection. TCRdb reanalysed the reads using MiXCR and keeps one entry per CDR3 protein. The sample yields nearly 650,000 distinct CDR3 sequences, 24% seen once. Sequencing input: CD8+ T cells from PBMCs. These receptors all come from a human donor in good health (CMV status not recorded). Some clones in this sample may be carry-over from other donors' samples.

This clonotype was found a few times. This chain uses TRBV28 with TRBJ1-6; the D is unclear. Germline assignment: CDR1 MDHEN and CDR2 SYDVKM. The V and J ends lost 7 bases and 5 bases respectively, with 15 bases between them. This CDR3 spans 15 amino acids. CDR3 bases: TGTGCCAGCACCCCCATCGGTACGGATAATTCACCCCTCCACTTT. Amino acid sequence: CASTPIGTDNSPLHF.

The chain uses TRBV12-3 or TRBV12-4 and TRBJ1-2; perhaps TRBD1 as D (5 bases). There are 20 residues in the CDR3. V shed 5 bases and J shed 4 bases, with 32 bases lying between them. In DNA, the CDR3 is TGTGCCAGCAGTACCCCCTCCGAGCCGAGGGGTGCTATACCCTCCTATGGCTACACCTTC. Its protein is CASSTPSEPRGAIPSYGYTF.

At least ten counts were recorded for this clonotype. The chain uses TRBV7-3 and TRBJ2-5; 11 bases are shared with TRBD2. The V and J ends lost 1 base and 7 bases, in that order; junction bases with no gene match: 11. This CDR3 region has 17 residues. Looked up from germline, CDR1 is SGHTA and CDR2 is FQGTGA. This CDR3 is CASSLNRTSGLRRTQYF. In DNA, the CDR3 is TGTGCCAGCAGCTTAAACCGGACTAGCGGGCTTAGGCGGACCCAGTACTTC.

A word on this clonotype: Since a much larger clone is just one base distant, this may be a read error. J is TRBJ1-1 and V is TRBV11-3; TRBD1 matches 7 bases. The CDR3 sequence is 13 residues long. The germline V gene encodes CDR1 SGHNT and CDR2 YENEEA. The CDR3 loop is CAGSSQRDRRAFF. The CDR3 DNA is TGTGCCGGCAGCTCCCAGCGGGACAGAAGAGCTTTCTTT.

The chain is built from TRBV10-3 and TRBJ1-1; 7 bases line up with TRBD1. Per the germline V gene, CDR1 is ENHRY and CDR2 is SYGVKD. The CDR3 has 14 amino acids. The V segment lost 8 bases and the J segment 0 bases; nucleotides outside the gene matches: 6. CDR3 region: CAIGTGALNTEAFF. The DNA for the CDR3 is TGTGCCATCGGTACAGGGGCCCTGAACACTGAAGCTTTCTTT.

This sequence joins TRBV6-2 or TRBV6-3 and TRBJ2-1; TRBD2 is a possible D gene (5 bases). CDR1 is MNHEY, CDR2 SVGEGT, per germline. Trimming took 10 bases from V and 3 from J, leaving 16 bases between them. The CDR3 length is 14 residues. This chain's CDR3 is CAIGRLAYYNEQFF. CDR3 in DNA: TGTGCCATCGGGCGGCTAGCCTACTACAATGAGCAGTTCTTC.

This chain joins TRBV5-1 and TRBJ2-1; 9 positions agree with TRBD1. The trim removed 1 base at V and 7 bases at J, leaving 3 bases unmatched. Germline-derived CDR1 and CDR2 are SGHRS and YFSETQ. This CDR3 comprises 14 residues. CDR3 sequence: CASSLRTGENEQFF. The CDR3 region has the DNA TGCGCCAGCAGCTTGAGGACAGGGGAGAATGAGCAGTTCTTC.

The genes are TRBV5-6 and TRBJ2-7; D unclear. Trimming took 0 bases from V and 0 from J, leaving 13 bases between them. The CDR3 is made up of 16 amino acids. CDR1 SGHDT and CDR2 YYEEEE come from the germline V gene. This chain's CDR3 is CASSLGAAEVSYEQYV. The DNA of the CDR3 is TGTGCCAGCAGCTTGGGGGCAGCAGAGGTCTCCTACGAGCAGTACGTC.

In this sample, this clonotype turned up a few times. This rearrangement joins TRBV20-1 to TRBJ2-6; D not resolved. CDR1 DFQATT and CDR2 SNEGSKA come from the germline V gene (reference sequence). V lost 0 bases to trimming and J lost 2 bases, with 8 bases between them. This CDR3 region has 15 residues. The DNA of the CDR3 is TGCAGTGCTAGAGATTCAGGCACTGGGGCCAACGTCCTGACTTTC. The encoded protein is CSARDSGTGANVLTF.

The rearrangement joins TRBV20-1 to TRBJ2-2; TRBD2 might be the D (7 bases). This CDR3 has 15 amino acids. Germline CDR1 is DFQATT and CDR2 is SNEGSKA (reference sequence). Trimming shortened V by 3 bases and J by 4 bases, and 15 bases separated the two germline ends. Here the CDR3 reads CSASPRGAGTGELFF. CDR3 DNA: TGCAGTGCTAGTCCCCGGGGGGCGGGCACCGGGGAGCTGTTTTTT.

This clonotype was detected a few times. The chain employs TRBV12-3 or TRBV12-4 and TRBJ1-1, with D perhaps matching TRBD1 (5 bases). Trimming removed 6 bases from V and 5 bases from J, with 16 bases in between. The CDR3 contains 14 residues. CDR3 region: CASRGRSRGTEAFF. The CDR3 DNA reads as TGTGCCAGCAGGGGACGTTCCCGAGGGACTGAAGCTTTCTTT.

CDR3 in DNA: TGCAGTGCTGGGGGAGGACCCGACTCCTACAATGAGCAGTTCTTC. Protein product: CSAGGGPDSYNEQFF. The V and J genes are TRBV20-1 and TRBJ2-1, with TRBD2 as a possible D gene (6 bases). This CDR3 region has 15 residues. Trimming pared 5 bases from V and 0 bases from J, leaving 14 bases between. Germline CDR1 DFQATT, CDR2 SNEGSKA (reference sequence).

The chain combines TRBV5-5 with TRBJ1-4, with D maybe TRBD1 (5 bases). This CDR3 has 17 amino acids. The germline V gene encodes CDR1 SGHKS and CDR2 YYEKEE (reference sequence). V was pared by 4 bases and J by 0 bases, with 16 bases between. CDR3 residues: CASSPGQTLATNEKLFF. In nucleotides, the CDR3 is TGTGCCAGCAGCCCCGGACAAACCCTCGCAACTAATGAAAAACTGTTTTTT.

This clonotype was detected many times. The CDR3 loop reads CASNPPGQGVDEQFF. As DNA, the CDR3 is TGTGCCAGCAACCCCCCGGGACAGGGGGTCGATGAGCAGTTCTTC. The chain combines TRBV28 with TRBJ2-1; 11 bases fit TRBD1. The CDR3 is made up of 15 amino acids. Per the germline V gene, CDR1 is MDHEN and CDR2 is SYDVKM. V lost 7 bases and J lost 8; bases outside the gene matches: 10. Together with reference TRBV28 and TRBJ2-1, the CDR3 gives the full variable domain: DVKVTQSSRYLVKRTGEKVFLECVQDMDHENMFWYRQDPGLGLRLIYFSYDVKMKEKGDIPEGYSVSREKKERFSLILESASTNQTSMYLCASNPPGQGVDEQFFGPGTRLTVL.